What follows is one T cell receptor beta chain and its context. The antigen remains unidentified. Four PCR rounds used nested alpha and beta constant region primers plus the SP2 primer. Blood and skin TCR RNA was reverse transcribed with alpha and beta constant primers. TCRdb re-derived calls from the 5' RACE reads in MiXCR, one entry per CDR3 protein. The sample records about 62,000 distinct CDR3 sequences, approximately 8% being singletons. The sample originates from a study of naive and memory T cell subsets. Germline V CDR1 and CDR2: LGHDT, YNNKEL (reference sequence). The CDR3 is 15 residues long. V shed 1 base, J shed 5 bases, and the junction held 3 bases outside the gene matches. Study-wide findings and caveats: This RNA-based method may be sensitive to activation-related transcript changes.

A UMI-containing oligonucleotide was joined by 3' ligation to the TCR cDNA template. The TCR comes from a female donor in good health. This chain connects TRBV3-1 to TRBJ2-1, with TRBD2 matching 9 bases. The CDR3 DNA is TGTGCCAGCAGCCAAGGACTAGCGGAGAACAATGAGCAGTTCTTC. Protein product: CASSQGLAENNEQFF.